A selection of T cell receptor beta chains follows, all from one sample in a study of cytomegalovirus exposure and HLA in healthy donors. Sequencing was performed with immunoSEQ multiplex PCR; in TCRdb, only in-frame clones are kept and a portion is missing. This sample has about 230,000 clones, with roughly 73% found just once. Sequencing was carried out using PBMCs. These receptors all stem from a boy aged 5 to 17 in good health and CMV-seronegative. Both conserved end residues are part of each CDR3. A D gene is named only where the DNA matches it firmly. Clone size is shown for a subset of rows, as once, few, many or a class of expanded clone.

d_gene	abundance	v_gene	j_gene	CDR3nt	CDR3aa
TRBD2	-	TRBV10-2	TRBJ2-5	TGCGCCAGCAGTGAGGCGTTAGCGGGGAGCCAAGAGACCCAGTACTTC	CASSEALAGSQETQYF
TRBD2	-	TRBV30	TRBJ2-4	TGTGCCTGGAGTGTACTTCCCCAGTTAGCGGGGTTAGCCAAAAACATTCAGTACTTC	CAWSVLPQLAGLAKNIQYF
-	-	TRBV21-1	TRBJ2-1	TGTGCCAGCACCCCAAACAGGCGGTACAATGAGCAGTTCTTC	CASTPNRRYNEQFF
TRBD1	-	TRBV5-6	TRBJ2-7	TGTGCCAGCAGCGGGGGACAGGGGTTCAACGAGCAGTACTTC	CASSGGQGFNEQYF
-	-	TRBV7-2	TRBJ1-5	TGTGCCAGCAGAATGAGGGGGAATAGCAATCAGCCCCAGCATTTT	CASRMRGNSNQPQHF
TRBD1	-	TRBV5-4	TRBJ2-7	TGTGCCAGCAGCATCGGACAGGTCTACGAGCAGTACTTC	CASSIGQVYEQYF
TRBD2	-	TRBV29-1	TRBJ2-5	TGCAGCGTTGGGAGCGGGGGGGCTGGAAAGACCCAGTACTTC	CSVGSGGAGKTQYF
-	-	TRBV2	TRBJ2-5	TGTGCCAGCAGCTATCCAAGGGGCACTCTGCAAGAGACCCAGTACTTC	CASSYPRGTLQETQYF
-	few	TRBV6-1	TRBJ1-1	TGTGCCAGCAATAAAAAAGTAGGGGGGAACACTGAAGCTTTCTTT	CASNKKVGGNTEAFF
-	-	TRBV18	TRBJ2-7	TGTGCCAGCTCACCAAGCCGGTCCGAGCAGTACTTC	CASSPSRSEQYF
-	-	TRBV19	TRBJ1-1	TGTGCCAGCGAAACAGGGCCCGAAGCTTTCTTT	CASETGPEAFF
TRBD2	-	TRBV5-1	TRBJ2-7	TGCGCCAGCAGCTTAGATAGCGGGAGACCTCTGGACGAGCAGTACTTC	CASSLDSGRPLDEQYF
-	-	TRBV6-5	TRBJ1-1	TGTGCCAGCAGTATAGGCGGTGGCGACACTGAAGCTTTCTTT	CASSIGGGDTEAFF
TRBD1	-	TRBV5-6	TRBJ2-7	TGTGCCAGCAGCAAGACAGGGGGGACCTGGCGGGAGCAGTACTTC	CASSKTGGTWREQYF
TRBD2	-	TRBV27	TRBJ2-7	TGTGCCAGCAGTCAAACTAGCGGGCACCCTTGTGAGCAGTACTTC	CASSQTSGHPCEQYF
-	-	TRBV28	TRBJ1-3	TGTGCCAGCAGTTGGCGGATGACAGGCTGGACGTCGCGAAACACCATATATTTT	CASSWRMTGWTSRNTIYF
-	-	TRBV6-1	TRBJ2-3	TGTGCCAGCGGGCCAGATACGCAGTATTTT	CASGPDTQYF
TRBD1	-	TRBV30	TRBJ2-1	TGTGCCTGGAGTGTATATTCGGCAGGGGGTGAGCAGTTCTTC	CAWSVYSAGGEQFF
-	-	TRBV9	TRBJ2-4	TGTGCCAGCAGCGTAGGGGACTCTGCGTTTGGCATTCAGTACTTC	CASSVGDSAFGIQYF
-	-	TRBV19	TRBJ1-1	TGTGCCAGTAGCCTCGGGTGGGGGCAGAACACTGAAGCTTTCTTT	CASSLGWGQNTEAFF
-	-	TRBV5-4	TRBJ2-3	TGTGCCTATGGTGGGGAGCTTTCAGATACGCAGTATTTT	CAYGGELSDTQYF
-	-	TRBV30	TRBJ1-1	TGTGCCTGGACGGAGGGGGGGCGCGACACTGAAGCTTTCTTT	CAWTEGGRDTEAFF
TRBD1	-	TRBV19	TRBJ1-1	TGTGCCAGTAGTACCCGGGACAGGGTGAACACTGAAGCTTTCTTT	CASSTRDRVNTEAFF
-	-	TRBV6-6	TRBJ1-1	TGTGCCAGCAGTTCGACCCGGTCAGGCACTGAAGCTTTCTTT	CASSSTRSGTEAFF
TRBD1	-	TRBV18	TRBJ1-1	TGTGCCAGCTCTTATACAGGGGACACTGAAGCTTTCTTT	CASSYTGDTEAFF
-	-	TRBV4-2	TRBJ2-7	TGTGCCAGCAGCCAAGGAGTCGAAGCTTACGAGCAGTACTTC	CASSQGVEAYEQYF
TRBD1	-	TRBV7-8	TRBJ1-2	TGTGCCAGCAGCCCCCGGACAGGGCGCTATGGCTACCCCTTC	CASSPRTGRYGYPF
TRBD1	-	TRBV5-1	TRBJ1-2	TGCGCCAGCAGCTACCGGGAGGGGGCAAGTGGCTACACCTTC	CASSYREGASGYTF
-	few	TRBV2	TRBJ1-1	TGTGCCAGCAGCTCCGGGACTTACACTGAAGCTTTCTTT	CASSSGTYTEAFF
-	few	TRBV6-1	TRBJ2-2	TGTGCCAGCAGTGTAAGGAGCCCCGGGGAGCTGTTTTTT	CASSVRSPGELFF
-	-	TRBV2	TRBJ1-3	TGTGCCAGCAGTGAGACCAGGATCCTCTCTGGAAACACCATATATTTT	CASSETRILSGNTIYF
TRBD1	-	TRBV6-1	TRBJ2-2	TGTGCCAGCAGTGAAGGACAGGGACCCGGGGAGCTGTTTTTT	CASSEGQGPGELFF
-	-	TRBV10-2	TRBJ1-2	TGCGCCAGCAGTGATCGGGGTTGGGGCTACACCTTC	CASSDRGWGYTF
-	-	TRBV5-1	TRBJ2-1	TGCGCCAGCAGCTTGGACGCGGGGAGCTCCTACAATGAGCAGTTCTTC	CASSLDAGSSYNEQFF
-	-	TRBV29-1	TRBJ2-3	TGCAGCGTTGTTAAGCGGGTCGGGAGCACAGATACGCAGTATTTT	CSVVKRVGSTDTQYF
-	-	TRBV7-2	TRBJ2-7	TGTGCCAGCAGCTCCCACTACGAGCAGTACTTC	CASSSHYEQYF
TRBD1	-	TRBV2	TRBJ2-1	TGTGCCAGCAGTGAAACACGGTTCGAGGGGGCTGACAGCTCCTACAATGAGCAGTTCTTC	CASSETRFEGADSSYNEQFF
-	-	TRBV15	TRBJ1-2	TGTGCCACCAGCAGTTTCAGGGGTCCGGCTGGCTACACCTTC	CATSSFRGPAGYTF
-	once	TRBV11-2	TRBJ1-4	TGTGCCAGCAGCTTAGCAGGGAAACTGTTTTTT	CASSLAGKLFF
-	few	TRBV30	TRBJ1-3	TGTGCCTGGAGTGTACTGGGAAACACCATATATTTT	CAWSVLGNTIYF
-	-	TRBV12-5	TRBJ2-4	TGTGCTAGTGGTTTGTTTCCTCCATCGGGTTTGTTGGGAAACATTCAGTACTTC	CASGLFPPSGLLGNIQYF
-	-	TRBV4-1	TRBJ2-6	TGCGCCAGCAGCAGGGGGACCCCAGGGAAGAGGGGCTCTGGGGCCAACGTCCTGACTTTC	CASSRGTPGKRGSGANVLTF
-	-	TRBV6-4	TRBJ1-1	TGTGCCAGCGCCCGGGAACCTTCAACTGAAGCTTTCTTT	CASAREPSTEAFF
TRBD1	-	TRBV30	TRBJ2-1	TGTGCCTCTGGACAGGGGTACAATGAGCAGTTCTTC	CASGQGYNEQFF
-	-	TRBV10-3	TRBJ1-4	TGTGCCATCAGTGAGTCGGCTTTAAGGGGAACTAATGAAAAACTGTTTTTT	CAISESALRGTNEKLFF
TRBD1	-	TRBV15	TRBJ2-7	TGTGCCACCTGCCCATGGCGGGACAGGGTCCACGAGCAGTACTTC	CATCPWRDRVHEQYF
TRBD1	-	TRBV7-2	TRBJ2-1	TGTGCCAGCAGCTCCAGACAGGGGGGTTTCCCATTGGGTGGTAGTGAGCAGTTCTTC	CASSSRQGGFPLGGSEQFF
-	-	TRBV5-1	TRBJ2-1	TGCGCCAGCAGCCCTCAGACGGGAGATGAGCAGTTCTTC	CASSPQTGDEQFF
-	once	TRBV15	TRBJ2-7	TGTGCCACCAGCAGAGGTATGTACGAGCAGTACTTC	CATSRGMYEQYF
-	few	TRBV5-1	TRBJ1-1	TGCGCCAGCAGCGTGGAATTATCCACTGAAGCTTTCTTT	CASSVELSTEAFF
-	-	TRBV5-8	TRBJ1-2	TGTGCCAGCAGCTTGGGTCCGTCGCCCCCATCGAGCCGCTATGGCTACACCTTC	CASSLGPSPPSSRYGYTF
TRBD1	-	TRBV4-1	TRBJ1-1	TGCGCCAGCAGCCAAGGGTCAGGGGGGACCCGGGAGACTGAAGCTTTCTTT	CASSQGSGGTRETEAFF